The entry that follows covers one TCR beta chain sequence. No antigen is known for it. Within one base of it there is no much larger clone, and no base qualities were kept. Receptor amplification or capture employed RT-PCR. The sample was run on an Illumina HiSeq 2500. TCRdb took the public reads, trimmed them with fastp at Q25, ran MiXCR for clone calling and kept in-frame beta chains. Here each entry gathers all rows of one CDR3 protein and keeps the most common genes and DNA. Recorded for this sample are 400,000 to 650,000 distinct CDR3 sequences; under 8.5% of them occurred a single time. The top ten clones comprise roughly 14% of the sample. This record belongs to a study of response to subunit inactivated influenza vaccine (dated 2018 in TCRdb). Context from the whole study: Deep quantitative profiling of the T cell receptor repertoire was used in the study to follow responses to a trivalent subunit inactivated influenza vaccine.

The paper's findings and limits, for the study overall: The authors proposed that each seasonal influenza vaccination may bring in only a limited number of new T cells.

The V end gives up 3 bases and the J end 4 bases, leaving 6 bases in the junction not matched to a gene. Spanning cysteine to phenylalanine, the CDR3 consists of 15 amino acids. Only the CDR3 region is kept as DNA, spanning 45 bases read in frame from base 1. The TCR sequence derives from a man between 50 and 69 years old who received an inactivated influenza vaccine. Donor details come from another sample of the same person, matched by shared clones. The sequence is built from TRBV12-3 or TRBV12-4 and TRBJ2-1, with 7 bases matching TRBD2. Sequencing was performed on PBMCs from blood, taken approximately 25 months after vaccination. The CDR3 protein: CASSFSTGLYNEQFF. The DNA sequence reads TGTGCCAGCAGTTTCTCAACGGGACTATACAATGAGCAGTTCTTC.